This is a list of T cell receptor beta chains from one sample in a study of patients and donors after allogeneic stem cell transplantation. TCRdb re-called the RT-PCR reads through MiXCR, storing one row per CDR3 protein. The sample holds 45,000 to 65,000 distinct CDR3 sequences, about an eighth seen once. The sequenced sample was blood, either unsorted or a sorted T cell fraction (not recorded which). The source of these receptors is a human donor who was either an allogeneic HSCT recipient or a stem cell or donor lymphocyte infusion donor (not recorded which). It is not recorded whose cells these are; they may come from a transplant donor. Each CDR3 is given with its conserved first and last residue. Fields, in order: V gene, clone size, D gene, J gene, CDR3 protein, CDR3 DNA. D genes are given only for firm matches. Clone size is not always given. Where it is, it says once, few, many or a class for expanded clones.

>TRBV3-1|-|-|TRBJ2-2
CASSQDVGTQNTGELFF
TGTGCCAGCAGCCAAGATGTCGGGACCCAGAACACCGGGGAGCTGTTTTTT
>TRBV19|many|-|TRBJ1-1
CASSISMLQGVRTEAFF
TGTGCCAGTAGTATTAGTATGCTACAGGGAGTAAGGACTGAAGCTTTCTTT
>TRBV28|few|TRBD2|TRBJ2-1
CASSNPPITSGYNEQFF
TGTGCCAGCAGTAACCCGCCGATCACTAGCGGATACAATGAGCAGTTCTTC
>TRBV4-1|-|TRBD2|TRBJ2-7
CASSQIGGRPYEQYF
TGCGCCAGCAGCCAAATCGGCGGGAGGCCCTACGAGCAGTACTTC
>TRBV29-1|medium-sized|TRBD2|TRBJ2-3
CSVPEGSGSDTQYF
TGCAGCGTCCCCGAGGGTAGCGGGAGCGATACGCAGTATTTT
>TRBV10-3|many|TRBD1|TRBJ1-1
CAITRTGANTEAFF
TGTGCCATCACAAGGACAGGGGCGAACACTGAAGCTTTCTTT
>TRBV15|few|TRBD1|TRBJ2-4
CATSHTFWDRDVKNIQYF
TGTGCCACCAGCCATACGTTTTGGGACAGGGATGTCAAAAACATTCAGTACTTC
>TRBV29-1|-|-|TRBJ2-7
CSGKQTYEQYF
TGCAGCGGAAAACAGACCTACGAGCAGTACTTC
>TRBV24-1|few|TRBD1|TRBJ2-5
CATSEVGQGGETQYF
TGTGCCACCAGTGAAGTCGGACAGGGGGGAGAGACCCAGTACTTC
>TRBV2|-|TRBD2|TRBJ2-1
CASSEAGLPINEQFF
TGTGCCAGCAGTGAAGCGGGACTACCCATCAATGAGCAGTTCTTC
>TRBV27|many|TRBD1|TRBJ1-6
CASSEGATYNSPLHF
TGTGCCAGCAGCGAGGGGGCGACCTATAATTCACCCCTCCACTTT
>TRBV7-6|few|TRBD1|TRBJ2-7
CASSSEPGQPYEQYF
TGTGCCAGCAGCTCTGAACCGGGACAGCCCTACGAGCAGTACTTC
>TRBV7-2|-|TRBD1|TRBJ2-2
CASSRTGENTGELFF
TGTGCCAGCAGTCGGACAGGAGAAAACACCGGGGAGCTGTTTTTT
>TRBV9|few|-|TRBJ2-1
CASSGQGPSSYNEQFF
TGTGCCAGCAGCGGGCAGGGCCCGAGCTCCTACAATGAGCAGTTCTTC
>TRBV20-1|many|-|TRBJ1-5
CSAREWPSNQPQHF
TGCAGTGCTAGAGAGTGGCCTAGCAATCAGCCCCAGCATTTT
>TRBV6-5|many|-|TRBJ1-3
CASSYARASGNTIYF
TGTGCCAGCAGTTACGCTAGGGCCTCTGGAAACACCATATATTTT
>TRBV12-3/TRBV12-4|many|-|TRBJ1-4
CASSLARGTVEKLFF
TGTGCCAGCAGTTTAGCGAGGGGTACAGTTGAAAAACTGTTTTTT
>TRBV4-2|few|-|TRBJ2-1
CASSQDYERSSYNEQFF
TGTGCCAGCAGCCAAGATTATGAGCGCAGCTCCTACAATGAGCAGTTCTTC
>TRBV12-3/TRBV12-4|many|TRBD1|TRBJ1-3
CASSLNLWDRGNTIYF
TGTGCCAGCAGTTTAAACCTCTGGGACAGGGGAAACACCATATATTTT
>TRBV7-9|many|-|TRBJ1-1
CASRLPGHPNTEAFF
TGTGCCAGCAGACTTCCGGGACATCCGAACACTGAAGCTTTCTTT
>TRBV20-1|many|-|TRBJ1-2
CSAQRGPINYGYTF
TGCAGTGCTCAAAGGGGACCGATTAACTATGGCTACACCTTC
>TRBV5-1|many|TRBD1|TRBJ1-2
CASSLEGTGGPYGYTF
TGCGCCAGCAGCTTGGAAGGGACAGGAGGGCCCTATGGCTACACCTTC
>TRBV5-1|-|TRBD2|TRBJ2-7
CASSLLLWTSGISHEQYF
TGCGCCAGCAGCTTGTTACTGTGGACTAGCGGGATCTCCCACGAGCAGTACTTC
>TRBV12-3/TRBV12-4|many|TRBD1|TRBJ1-2
CASSFEGAYYGYTF
TGTGCCAGCAGTTTCGAGGGGGCTTACTATGGCTACACCTTC
>TRBV29-1|few|-|TRBJ2-3
CSVEAGDDTQYF
TGCAGCGTTGAAGCAGGCGACGATACGCAGTATTTT
>TRBV3-1|-|-|TRBJ2-1
CASSQVNRWWNEQFF
TGTGCCAGCAGCCAAGTTAACAGGTGGTGGAATGAGCAGTTCTTC
>TRBV12-3/TRBV12-4|few|-|TRBJ2-7
CASSLEFKEGGFYEQYF
TGTGCCAGCAGTTTAGAGTTCAAGGAGGGGGGTTTCTACGAGCAGTACTTC
>TRBV5-1|-|-|TRBJ2-1
CASSPSDWAYNEQFF
TGCGCCAGCAGCCCCTCGGACTGGGCCTACAATGAGCAGTTCTTC
>TRBV12-3/TRBV12-4|many|-|TRBJ1-1
CASSFIWGGAETEAFF
TGTGCCAGCAGTTTTATATGGGGAGGGGCAGAGACTGAAGCTTTCTTT
>TRBV5-5|few|-|TRBJ2-2
CASSYVTGELFF
TGTGCCAGCAGCTACGTAACCGGGGAGCTGTTTTTT
>TRBV11-2|-|TRBD2|TRBJ2-2
CASSLMAGAGGELFF
TGTGCCAGCAGCTTAATGGCGGGAGCCGGCGGGGAGCTGTTTTTT
>TRBV20-1|many|-|TRBJ1-2
CSARDSREIEGYTF
TGCAGTGCTAGAGATTCCCGGGAAATAGAAGGCTACACCTTC
>TRBV3-1|-|-|TRBJ2-1
CASSQDSVLAHWGNEQFF
TGTGCCAGCAGCCAAGATAGCGTTCTGGCCCATTGGGGCAATGAGCAGTTCTTC
>TRBV24-1|-|-|TRBJ2-1
CATSARLGDEQFF
TGTGCCACCAGCGCTAGATTAGGGGATGAGCAGTTCTTC
>TRBV29-1|-|-|TRBJ1-1
CSVSGGNTEAFF
TGCAGCGTTTCCGGGGGAAACACTGAAGCTTTCTTT
>TRBV7-6|few|TRBD2|TRBJ2-3
CASSLTLAGAKSKDTQYF
TGTGCCAGCAGTCTGACCTTAGCGGGAGCGAAATCCAAAGATACGCAGTATTTT
>TRBV12-3/TRBV12-4|many|TRBD2|TRBJ2-3
CASSINLAGGPTDTQYF
TGTGCCAGCAGTATAAACCTAGCGGGAGGGCCGACAGATACGCAGTATTTT
>TRBV10-3|-|TRBD1|TRBJ2-1
CAISESMGTGLDEQFF
TGTGCCATCAGTGAGTCGATGGGGACAGGTTTAGATGAGCAGTTCTTC
>TRBV5-1|few|-|TRBJ2-5
CASGAGVQETQYF
TGCGCCAGCGGGGCAGGTGTACAAGAGACCCAGTACTTC
>TRBV12-3/TRBV12-4|many|TRBD1|TRBJ1-6
CASSFSGTGGSPLHF
TGTGCCAGCAGTTTTTCGGGGACAGGGGGATCACCCCTCCACTTT
>TRBV10-1|many|-|TRBJ1-4
CASSDRGLGCEKLFF
TGCGCCAGCAGTGACCGGGGACTCGGCTGTGAAAAACTGTTTTTT
>TRBV7-9|many|TRBD1|TRBJ1-1
CASNLRQGGNTEAFF
TGTGCCAGCAACCTAAGACAGGGCGGGAACACTGAAGCTTTCTTT
>TRBV27|many|-|TRBJ1-2
CASRDSTGFGYGYTF
TGTGCCAGCAGGGACTCCACAGGGTTCGGCTATGGCTACACCTTC
>TRBV19|few|-|TRBJ2-7
CASSTFLDEQYF
TGTGCCAGTAGTACGTTTCTCGACGAGCAGTACTTC
>TRBV12-3/TRBV12-4|many|-|TRBJ1-4
CASTLGSEKLFF
TGTGCCAGCACCCTCGGCTCTGAAAAACTGTTTTTT
>TRBV7-8|-|-|TRBJ2-3
CASSSHRGTDTQYF
TGTGCCAGCAGCTCTCACAGGGGCACAGATACGCAGTATTTT
>TRBV5-4|many|-|TRBJ2-3
CASSLSGTTYTDTQYF
TGTGCCAGCAGCTTGTCCGGGACCACATACACAGATACGCAGTATTTT
>TRBV7-3|-|TRBD2|TRBJ2-1
CASSYGLANGNEQFF
TGTGCCAGCAGCTATGGACTAGCGAACGGCAATGAGCAGTTCTTC